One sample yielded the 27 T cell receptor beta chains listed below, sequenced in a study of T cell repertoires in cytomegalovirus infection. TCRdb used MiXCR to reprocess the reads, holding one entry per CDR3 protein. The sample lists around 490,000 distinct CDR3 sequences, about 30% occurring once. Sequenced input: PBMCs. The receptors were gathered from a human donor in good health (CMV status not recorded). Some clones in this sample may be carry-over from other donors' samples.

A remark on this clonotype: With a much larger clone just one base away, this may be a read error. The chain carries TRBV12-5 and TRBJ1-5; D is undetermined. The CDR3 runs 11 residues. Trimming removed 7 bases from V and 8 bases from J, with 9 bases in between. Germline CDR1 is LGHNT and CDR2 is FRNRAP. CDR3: CASAVGKPQHF. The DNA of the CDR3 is TGTGCTAGTGCCGTAGGTAAGCCCCAGCATTTT.

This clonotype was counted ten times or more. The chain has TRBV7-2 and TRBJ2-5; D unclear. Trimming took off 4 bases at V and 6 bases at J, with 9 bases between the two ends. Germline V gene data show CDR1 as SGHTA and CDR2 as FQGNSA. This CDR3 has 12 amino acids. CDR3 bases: TGTGCCAGCAGCTCGGCTCAACAGACCCAGTACTTC. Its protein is CASSSAQQTQYF.

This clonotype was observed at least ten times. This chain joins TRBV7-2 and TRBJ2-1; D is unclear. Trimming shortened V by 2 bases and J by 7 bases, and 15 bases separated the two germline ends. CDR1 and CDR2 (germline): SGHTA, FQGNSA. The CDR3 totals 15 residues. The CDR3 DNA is TGTGCCAGCAGCTTAATCGACGGTGTTTCTAATGAGCAGTTCTTC. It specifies CASSLIDGVSNEQFF.

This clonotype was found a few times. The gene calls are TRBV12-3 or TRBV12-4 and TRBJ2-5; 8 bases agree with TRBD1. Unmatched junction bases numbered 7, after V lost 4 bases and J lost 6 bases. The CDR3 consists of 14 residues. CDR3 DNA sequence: TGTGCCAGCAGTTCCGCCACAGGGGGACAGACCCAGTACTTC. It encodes CASSSATGGQTQYF.

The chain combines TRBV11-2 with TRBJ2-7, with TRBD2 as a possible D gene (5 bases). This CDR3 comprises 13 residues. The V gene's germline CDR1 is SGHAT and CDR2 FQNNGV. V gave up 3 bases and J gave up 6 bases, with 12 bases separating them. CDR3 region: CASSFLELGEQYV. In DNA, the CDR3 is TGTGCCAGCAGCTTCCTCGAACTAGGCGAGCAGTACGTC.

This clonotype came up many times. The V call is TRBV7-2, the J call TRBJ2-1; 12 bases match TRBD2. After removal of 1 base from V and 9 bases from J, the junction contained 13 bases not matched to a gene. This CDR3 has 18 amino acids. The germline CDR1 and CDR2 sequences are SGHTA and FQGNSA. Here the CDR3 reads CASSLVGLAGGQSTEQFF. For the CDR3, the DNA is TGTGCCAGCAGCTTAGTAGGGCTAGCGGGAGGGCAGTCGACTGAGCAGTTCTTC.

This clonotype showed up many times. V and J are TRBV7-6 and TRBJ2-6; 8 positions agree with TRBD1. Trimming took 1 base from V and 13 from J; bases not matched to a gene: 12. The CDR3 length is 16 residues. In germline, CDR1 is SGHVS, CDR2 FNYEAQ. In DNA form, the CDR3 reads TGTGCCAGCAGCTTAGGGTACAGGGGGGCTCCAGGAGTCCTGACTTTC. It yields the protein CASSLGYRGAPGVLTF.

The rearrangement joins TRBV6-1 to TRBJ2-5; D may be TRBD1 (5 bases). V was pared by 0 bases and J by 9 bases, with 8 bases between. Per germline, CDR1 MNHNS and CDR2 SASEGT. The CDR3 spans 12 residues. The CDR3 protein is CASSEASRAQYF. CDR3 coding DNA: TGTGCCAGCAGTGAAGCGAGCAGGGCCCAGTACTTC.

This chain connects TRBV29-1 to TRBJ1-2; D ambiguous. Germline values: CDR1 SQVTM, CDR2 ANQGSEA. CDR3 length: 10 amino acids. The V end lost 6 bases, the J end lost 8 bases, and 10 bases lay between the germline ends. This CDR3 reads CSVPSRGYTF. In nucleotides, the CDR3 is TGCAGCGTCCCCTCCCGGGGCTACACCTTC.

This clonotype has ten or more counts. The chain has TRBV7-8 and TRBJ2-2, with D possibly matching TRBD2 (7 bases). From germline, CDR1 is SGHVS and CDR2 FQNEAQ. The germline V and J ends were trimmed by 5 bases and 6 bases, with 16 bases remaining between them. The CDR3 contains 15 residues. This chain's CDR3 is CASSPVRGAPGELFF. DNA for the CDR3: TGTGCCAGCAGCCCAGTTCGGGGGGCGCCCGGGGAGCTGTTTTTT.

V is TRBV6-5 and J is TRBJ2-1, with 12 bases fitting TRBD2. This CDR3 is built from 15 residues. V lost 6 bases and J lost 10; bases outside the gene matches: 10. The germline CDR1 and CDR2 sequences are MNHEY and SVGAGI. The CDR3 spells CASRWTSGALGEQFF. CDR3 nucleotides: TGTGCCAGCAGATGGACTAGCGGGGCACTGGGAGAGCAGTTCTTC.

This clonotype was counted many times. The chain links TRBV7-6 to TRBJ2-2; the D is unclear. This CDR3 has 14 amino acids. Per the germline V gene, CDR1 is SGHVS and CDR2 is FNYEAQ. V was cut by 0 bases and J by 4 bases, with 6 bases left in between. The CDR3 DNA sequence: TGTGCCAGCAGCTTAGCGTTGTTCACCGGGGAGCTGTTTTTT. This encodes CASSLALFTGELFF.

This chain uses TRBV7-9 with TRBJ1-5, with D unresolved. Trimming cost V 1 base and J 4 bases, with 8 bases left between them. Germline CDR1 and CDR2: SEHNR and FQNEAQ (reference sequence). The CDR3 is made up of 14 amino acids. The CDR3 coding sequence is TGTGCCAGCAGCTTAGGCATGCCTAATCAGCCCCAGCATTTT. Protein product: CASSLGMPNQPQHF.

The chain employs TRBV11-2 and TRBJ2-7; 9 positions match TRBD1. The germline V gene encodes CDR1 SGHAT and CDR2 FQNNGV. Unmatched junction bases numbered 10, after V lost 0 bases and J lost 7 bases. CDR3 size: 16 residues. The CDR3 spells CASSLDLLDRGGEQYV. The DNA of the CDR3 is TGTGCCAGCAGCTTAGATTTGTTGGACAGGGGTGGGGAGCAGTACGTC.

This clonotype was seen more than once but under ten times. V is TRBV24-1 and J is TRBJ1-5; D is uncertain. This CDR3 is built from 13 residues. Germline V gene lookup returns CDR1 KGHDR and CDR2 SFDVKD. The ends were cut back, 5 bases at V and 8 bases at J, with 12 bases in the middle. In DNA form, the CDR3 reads TGTGCCACCAGTGTTGGAGGGCGAGAGCCCCAGCATTTT. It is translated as CATSVGGREPQHF.

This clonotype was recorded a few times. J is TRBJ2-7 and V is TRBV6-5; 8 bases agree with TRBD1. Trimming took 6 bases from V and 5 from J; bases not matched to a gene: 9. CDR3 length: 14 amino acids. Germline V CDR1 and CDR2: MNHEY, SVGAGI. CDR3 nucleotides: TGTGCCAGCAGCACGGACAGGGTTGGCCACGAGCAGTACTTC. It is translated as CASSTDRVGHEQYF.

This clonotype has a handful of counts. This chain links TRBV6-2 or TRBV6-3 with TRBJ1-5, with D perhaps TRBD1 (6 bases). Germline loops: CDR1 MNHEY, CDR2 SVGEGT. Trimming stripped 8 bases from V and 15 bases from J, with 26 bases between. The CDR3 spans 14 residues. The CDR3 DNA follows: TGTGCCAGCGGACTAGACAGGTCTTTCCGCGTTGTGCATTTT. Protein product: CASGLDRSFRVVHF.

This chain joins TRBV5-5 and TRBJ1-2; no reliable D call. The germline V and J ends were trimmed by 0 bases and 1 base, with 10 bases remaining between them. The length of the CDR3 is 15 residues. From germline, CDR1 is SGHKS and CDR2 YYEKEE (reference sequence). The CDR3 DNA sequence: TGTGCCAGCAGCTTGGTGGTATACGGTAACTATGGCTACACCTTC. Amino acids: CASSLVVYGNYGYTF.

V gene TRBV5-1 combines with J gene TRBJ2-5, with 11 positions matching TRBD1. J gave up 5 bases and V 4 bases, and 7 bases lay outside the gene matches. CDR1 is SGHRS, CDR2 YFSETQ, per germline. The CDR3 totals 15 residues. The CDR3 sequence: CASSLGTGGLETQYF. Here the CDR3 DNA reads TGCGCCAGCAGCCTGGGGACAGGGGGATTGGAGACCCAGTACTTC.

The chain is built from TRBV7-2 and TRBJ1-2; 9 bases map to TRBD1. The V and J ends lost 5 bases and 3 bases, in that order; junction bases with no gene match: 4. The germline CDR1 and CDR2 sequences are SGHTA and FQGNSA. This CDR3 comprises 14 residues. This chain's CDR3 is CASSPWDRDYGYTF. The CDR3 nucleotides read TGTGCCAGCAGCCCCTGGGACAGGGACTATGGCTACACCTTC.

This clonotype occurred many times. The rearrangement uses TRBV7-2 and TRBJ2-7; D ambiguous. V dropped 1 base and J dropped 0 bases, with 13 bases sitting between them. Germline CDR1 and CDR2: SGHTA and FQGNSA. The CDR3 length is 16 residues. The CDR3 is CASSLGPPPSSYEQYV. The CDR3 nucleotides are TGTGCCAGCAGCTTAGGTCCCCCCCCCAGCTCCTACGAGCAGTACGTC.

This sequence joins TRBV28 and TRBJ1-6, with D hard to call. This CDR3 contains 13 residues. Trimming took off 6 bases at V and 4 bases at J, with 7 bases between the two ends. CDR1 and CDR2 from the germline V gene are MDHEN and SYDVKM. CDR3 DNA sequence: TGTGCCAGCAGGAGCAATTATAATTCACCCCTCCACTTT. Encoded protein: CASRSNYNSPLHF.

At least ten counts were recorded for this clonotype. The CDR3 DNA sequence: TGTGCCAGCAGCTCTGGACTAGCGGGAATAGAGACCCAGTACTTC. This codes for CASSSGLAGIETQYF. The rearrangement joins TRBV11-2 to TRBJ2-5; 12 bases match TRBD2. Trimming took 4 bases from V and 4 from J; bases not matched to a gene: 4. Germline V gene data show CDR1 as SGHAT and CDR2 as FQNNGV. The CDR3 runs 15 residues.

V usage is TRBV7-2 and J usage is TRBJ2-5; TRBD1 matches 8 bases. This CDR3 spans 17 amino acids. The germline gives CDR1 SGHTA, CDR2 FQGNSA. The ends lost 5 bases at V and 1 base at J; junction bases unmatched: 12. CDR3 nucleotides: TGTGCCAGCAGCGTATCGGCGACAGGGGAAGGCCAAGAGACCCAGTACTTC. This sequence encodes CASSVSATGEGQETQYF. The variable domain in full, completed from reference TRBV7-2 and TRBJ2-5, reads GAGVSQSPSNKVTEKGKDVELRCDPISGHTALYWYRQSLGQGLEFLIYFQGNSAPDKSGLPSDRFSAERTGGSVSTLTIQRTQQEDSAVYLCASSVSATGEGQETQYFGPGTRLLVL.

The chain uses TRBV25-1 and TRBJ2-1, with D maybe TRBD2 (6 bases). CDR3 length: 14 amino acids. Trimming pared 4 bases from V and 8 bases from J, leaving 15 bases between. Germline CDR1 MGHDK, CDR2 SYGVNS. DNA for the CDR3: TGTGCCAGCAGTGCCTGGGGCGGGGCGGATGAGCAGTTCTTC. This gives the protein CASSAWGGADEQFF. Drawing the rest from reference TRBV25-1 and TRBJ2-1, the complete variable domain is EADIYQTPRYLVIGTGKKITLECSQTMGHDKMYWYQQDPGMELHLIHYSYGVNSTEKGDLSSESTVSRIRTEHFPLTLESARPSHTSQYLCASSAWGGADEQFFGPGTRLTVL.

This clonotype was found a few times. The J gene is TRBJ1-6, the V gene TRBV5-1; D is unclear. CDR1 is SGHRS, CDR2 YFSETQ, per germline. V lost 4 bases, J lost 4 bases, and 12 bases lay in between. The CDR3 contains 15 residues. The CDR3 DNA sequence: TGCGCCAGCAGCCGAGAAAACGGATATAATTCACCCCTCCACTTT. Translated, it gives CASSRENGYNSPLHF. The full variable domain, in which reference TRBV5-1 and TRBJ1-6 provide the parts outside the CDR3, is KAGVTQTPRYLIKTRGQQVTLSCSPISGHRSVSWYQQTPGQGLQFLFEYFSETQRNKGNFPGRFSGRQFSNSRSEMNVSTLELGDSALYLCASSRENGYNSPLHFGNGTRLTVT.

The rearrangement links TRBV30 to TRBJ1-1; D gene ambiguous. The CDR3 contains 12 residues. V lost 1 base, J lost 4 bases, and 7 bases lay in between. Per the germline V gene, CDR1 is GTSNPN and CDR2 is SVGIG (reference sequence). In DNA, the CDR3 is TGTGCCTGGAGTGCCCAATTCACTGAAGCTTTCTTT. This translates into CAWSAQFTEAFF.